The 25 T cell receptor beta chains presented below share a single source sample, sequenced in a study of blood T cell repertoires in COVID-19. Assay: immunoSEQ multiplex PCR; the TCRdb copy retains only in-frame clones and omits some. The data hold approximately 670,000 clones, with about 87% observed a single time. The sample was peripheral blood. All receptors come from a woman aged 18-29 years with acute or convalescent COVID-19.

The chain is built from TRBV6-5 and TRBJ1-1; no clear D. Trimming removed 6 bases at V and 8 bases at J, with 13 bases between. Germline V gene data show CDR1 as MNHEY and CDR2 as SVGAGI. The CDR3 is 12 residues long. The chain's CDR3 is CASSDAVGEAFF. The CDR3 coding sequence is TGTGCCAGCAGCGACGCAGTCGGGGAAGCTTTCTTT.

The CDR3 coding sequence is TGCGCCAGCAGCTACGACAGGGCCTATGGCTACACCTTC. Its translation is CASSYDRAYGYTF. The chain recombines TRBV5-1 with TRBJ1-2; TRBD1 matches at 7 bases. Germline CDR1 and CDR2: SGHRS and YFSETQ. The V gene end was trimmed by 3 bases and the J gene end by 4 bases; junction bases not matched to a gene: 3. The CDR3 contains 13 residues.

V is TRBV6-5 and J is TRBJ2-2; D possibly corresponds to TRBD1 (5 bases). This CDR3 region has 13 residues. Trimming removed 7 bases at V and 3 bases at J, with 9 bases between. Germline V CDR1 and CDR2: MNHEY, SVGAGI. The CDR3 sequence is CASTGYDTGELFF. The CDR3 DNA follows: TGTGCCAGCACAGGGTACGACACCGGGGAGCTGTTTTTT.

This chain connects TRBV7-8 to TRBJ2-2; no clear D. V was trimmed by 5 bases and J by 1 base, leaving 14 bases between them. The V gene's germline CDR1 is SGHVS and CDR2 FQNEAQ. The CDR3 length is 16 residues. The CDR3 DNA reads as TGTGCCAGCAGCCCCCGAACCTCAGGGAACACCGGGGAGCTGTTTTTT. It codes for CASSPRTSGNTGELFF.

This sequence joins TRBV27 and TRBJ2-1; D perhaps matches TRBD2 (6 bases). This CDR3 spans 16 amino acids. V lost 7 bases and J 0 bases, leaving 16 bases between the germline ends. Germline CDR1 is MNHEY and CDR2 is SMNVEV (reference sequence). Written as DNA, the CDR3 is TGTGCCAGCATCCCCGGGGGACCGTTCTCCTACAATGAGCAGTTCTTC. Translation gives CASIPGGPFSYNEQFF.

The rearrangement joins TRBV11-2 to TRBJ2-7, with D possibly being TRBD2 (5 bases). The V gene's germline CDR1 is SGHAT and CDR2 FQNNGV. The length of the CDR3 is 13 residues. V dropped 3 bases and J dropped 7 bases, with 13 bases sitting between them. CDR3 nucleotides: TGTGCCAGCAGCTTTTGGGGTACGGGGGAGCAGTACTTC. It yields the protein CASSFWGTGEQYF.

The chain employs TRBV6-5 and TRBJ2-1; 8 nucleotides match TRBD1. Germline lookup yields CDR1 MNHEY and CDR2 SVGAGI. J gave up 4 bases and V 5 bases, and 7 bases lay outside the gene matches. This CDR3 spans 15 amino acids. CDR3 bases: TGTGCCAGCAGTCCAAGGGGGACAGGTTACAATGAGCAGTTCTTC. Its translation: CASSPRGTGYNEQFF.

A note on this clone: One end of the junction varies from germline; a read error may be responsible. The V and J genes are TRBV18 and TRBJ2-7; D remains unclear. This CDR3 has 13 amino acids. The germline V gene encodes CDR1 KGHSH and CDR2 LQKENI. The CDR3 nucleotides read TGTGCCAGCCCACCAGGCCCTTTCTACGAGCAGTACTTC. It encodes CASPPGPFYEQYF. Using reference TRBV18 and TRBJ2-7 for the parts outside the CDR3, the full variable domain is NAGVMQNPRHLVRRRGQEARLRCSPMKGHSHVYWYRQLPEEGLKFMVYLQKENIIDESGMPKERFSAEFPKEGPSILRIQQVVRGDSAAYFCASPPGPFYEQYFGPGTRLTVT.

Points on this clone: Other DNA variants within this sample encode the same CDR3. The V call is TRBV7-6, the J call TRBJ1-6; 10 bases agree with TRBD1. Looked up from germline, CDR1 is SGHVS and CDR2 is FNYEAQ. This CDR3 contains 15 residues. V gave up 5 bases and J gave up 10 bases; unmatched junction bases: 8. Here the CDR3 reads CASSPGDRGVSPLHF. The CDR3 DNA reads as TGTGCCAGCAGCCCAGGGGACAGGGGAGTCTCACCCCTCCACTTT.

This chain connects TRBV2 to TRBJ1-2; TRBD1 is a possible D gene (6 bases). Trimming pared 6 bases from V and 2 bases from J, leaving 13 bases between. This CDR3 has 14 residues. The germline gives CDR1 SNHLY, CDR2 FYNNEI. In nucleotides, the CDR3 is TGTGCCAGCAGGATACGACAGGCAAACTATGGCTACACCTTC. Amino acid sequence: CASRIRQANYGYTF.

Comment on this clone: This CDR3 is also generated by other DNA sequences in the sample. The chain joins TRBV18 to TRBJ1-1; tentative D call: TRBD1 (6 bases). Between the trimmed V and J ends, which lost 9 bases and 1 base, there was a span of 9 bases. Germline V lookup: CDR1 KGHSH, CDR2 LQKENI. The CDR3 runs 12 residues. CDR3 in DNA: TGTGCCAGTAAGACAGGGAACACTGAAGCTTTCTTT. This gives the protein CASKTGNTEAFF.

The chain links TRBV21-1 to TRBJ2-3; TRBD1, as called in the table, went unchecked against the DNA. TRBV21-1 is a pseudogene locus. CDR3 size: 14 residues. The CDR3 spells CASRRPHRANTQYF. The CDR3 nucleotides read TGTGCCAGCAGGCGCCCCCACAGGGCTAATACGCAGTATTTT.

This chain connects TRBV7-8 to TRBJ1-1; possibly TRBD1 for D (5 bases). V was shortened by 3 bases and J by 8 bases, with 16 bases between the two germline ends. The germline CDR1 and CDR2 sequences are SGHVS and FQNEAQ. This CDR3 is built from 14 residues. CDR3 nucleotide sequence: TGTGCCAGCAGCTTCGACCCAGGGATTTCCGAAGCTTTCTTT. Its protein is CASSFDPGISEAFF.

This clone was recorded once. The rearrangement links TRBV4-3 to TRBJ1-2; weak D call: TRBD1 (5 bases). The germline V gene encodes CDR1 LGHNA and CDR2 YSLEER. Trimming removed 3 bases from V and 4 bases from J, with 18 bases in between. The CDR3 totals 16 residues. Written as DNA, the CDR3 is TGCGCCAGCAGCCATCTCCCGGGGGTGGGGACCTATGGCTACACCTTC. Its translation is CASSHLPGVGTYGYTF.

A word on this clone: Its ends do not fully match the called genes, so a read error is possible. The V gene is TRBV5-1, the J gene TRBJ1-2; TRBD1 matches 10 bases. Germline-derived CDR1 and CDR2 are SGHRS and YFSETQ. The CDR3 is 12 residues long. The CDR3 DNA reads as TGCGCCAGCAGCCTAGACAGGGGGCGCGGTGTTTTC. Its translation is CASSLDRGRGVF.

The chain has TRBV19 and TRBJ2-3; no clear D gene. The CDR3 runs to 18 residues. V lost 0 bases and J lost 1, with 17 bases in between. The germline V gene has CDR1 LNHDA and CDR2 SQIVND (reference sequence). CDR3 region: CASSIDLVGRPGTDTQYF. Here the CDR3 DNA reads TGTGCCAGTAGTATAGATCTAGTCGGTCGGCCAGGCACAGATACGCAGTATTTT.

The V call is TRBV7-9, the J call TRBJ2-1, with 11 bases aligning to TRBD2. Trimming removed 2 bases from V and 9 bases from J; junction bases left unmatched: 3. Germline CDR1 and CDR2: SEHNR and FQNEAQ (reference sequence). The CDR3 spans 14 residues. The CDR3 is CASSLPGLAVEQFF. The DNA for the CDR3 is TGTGCCAGCAGCTTACCGGGACTAGCGGTTGAGCAGTTCTTC.

This chain links TRBV27 with TRBJ2-4, with D unresolved. Trimming cost V 4 bases and J 6 bases, with 10 bases left between them. Germline V lookup: CDR1 MNHEY, CDR2 SMNVEV (reference sequence). The CDR3 runs to 13 residues. For the CDR3, the DNA is TGTGCCAGCAGTTACCCCGGCGGAAACATTCAGTACTTC. It specifies CASSYPGGNIQYF.

This chain connects TRBV7-2 to TRBJ1-2; D call uncertain. The germline V and J ends were trimmed by 8 bases and 7 bases, with 14 bases remaining between them. Germline lookup yields CDR1 SGHTA and CDR2 FQGNSA. There are 12 residues in the CDR3. The CDR3 region is CASSRGYIGYTF. The DNA for the CDR3 is TGTGCCAGCTCCCGGGGATACATTGGCTACACCTTC.

This clone was seen a handful of times. Other DNA sequences of this sample code for an identical CDR3. The V call is TRBV11-1, the J call TRBJ2-7; 8 bases are shared with TRBD1. This CDR3 comprises 14 residues. Losses at the gene ends were 4 bases for V and 3 bases for J; bases not matched to a gene: 5. In germline, CDR1 is SGHAT, CDR2 FQDESV (reference sequence). The CDR3 spells CASSSTGVSYEQYF. The CDR3 DNA is TGTGCCAGCAGCTCGACAGGGGTCAGCTACGAGCAGTACTTC.

With respect to this clone: At one of its ends the junction is not consistent with the germline gene, which may arise from a read error. The J gene is TRBJ1-5, the V gene TRBV6-5; tentative D call: TRBD1 (5 bases). The V gene's germline CDR1 is MNHEY and CDR2 SVGAGI. The CDR3 has 13 amino acids. The CDR3 is CASGAMTGLPIYF. The CDR3 DNA reads as TGTGCCAGCGGGGCCATGACCGGCCTCCCGATCTATTTT.

V is TRBV5-1 and J is TRBJ1-2; possibly TRBD1 for D (6 bases). Germline V gene sequence: CDR1 SGHRS, CDR2 YFSETQ. This CDR3 is 16 amino acids long. V was cut by 0 bases and J by 3 bases, with 15 bases left in between. CDR3 sequence: CASSLVAGAYDYGYTF. The CDR3 nucleotides are TGCGCCAGCAGCTTGGTTGCGGGGGCGTACGACTATGGCTACACCTTC.

The V gene is TRBV12-3 or TRBV12-4, the J gene TRBJ2-7; D not resolved. This CDR3 is built from 12 residues. V lost 3 bases and J lost 1, with 4 bases in between. CDR3 sequence (DNA): TGTGCCAGCAGTTTCAGATCCTACGAGCAGTACTTC. This codes for CASSFRSYEQYF.

The table lists this clone with a count of one. This chain links TRBV6-5 with TRBJ2-7; D is unclear. Deletions cut 7 bases from V and 0 bases from J, with 7 bases between. The CDR3 sequence is 12 residues long. CDR1 is MNHEY and CDR2 is SVGAGI in the germline V gene. The CDR3 here is CASTPSSYEQYF. CDR3 coding DNA: TGTGCCAGCACTCCGAGCTCCTACGAGCAGTACTTC.

V gene TRBV18 combines with J gene TRBJ1-2; 8 bases are a match to TRBD1. V dropped 1 base and J dropped 4; count of bases not matched to a gene: 11. The CDR3 contains 17 residues. Germline CDR1 and CDR2: KGHSH and LQKENI. CDR3 sequence reads: CASSPRFSTGDLYGYTF. The CDR3 DNA reads as TGTGCCAGCTCACCACGCTTTTCGACAGGGGATCTCTATGGCTACACCTTC.